The 32 T cell receptor beta chains given below trace back to one sample, sequenced in a study of CD4+ T cells in melanoma. Profiling relied on immunoSEQ multiplex PCR, and the TCRdb table lists in-frame clones only, not all of them. The repertoire has some 50,000 clones, 89% of them found once; the top ten carry about an eighth. The sample consisted of peripheral blood. These receptors were obtained from a human donor with melanoma.

This chain uses TRBV7-8 with TRBJ2-5; D gene unclear. The CDR3 totals 16 residues. V lost 5 bases and J lost 2, with 18 bases in between. CDR1 SGHVS and CDR2 FQNEAQ come from the germline V gene. This CDR3 is CASSLGRRLSQETQYF. The CDR3 nucleotides read TGTGCCAGCAGCCTAGGTCGGCGGCTATCACAAGAGACCCAGTACTTC.

The count of this clone is one. The chain uses TRBV27 and TRBJ2-3; TRBD2 aligns across 7 bases. This CDR3 has 14 residues. Germline V gene lookup returns CDR1 MNHEY and CDR2 SMNVEV (reference sequence). The V gene end was trimmed by 7 bases and the J gene end by 6 bases; junction bases not matched to a gene: 10. This CDR3 is CASNRGVNADTQYF. For the CDR3, the DNA is TGTGCCAGCAACCGGGGGGTAAATGCCGATACGCAGTATTTT.

The chain carries TRBV5-6 and TRBJ1-2; 8 bases map to TRBD1. CDR3 length: 13 amino acids. Germline V gene lookup returns CDR1 SGHDT and CDR2 YYEEEE. J lost 5 bases, V lost 4 bases, and 4 bases had no gene match. CDR3 region: CASSLGQVYGYTF. As DNA, the CDR3 is TGTGCCAGCAGCCTGGGACAGGTATATGGCTACACCTTC.

This chain joins TRBV5-6 and TRBJ2-3; TRBD1 agrees at 9 bases. This CDR3 has 17 residues. Germline assignment: CDR1 SGHDT and CDR2 YYEEEE. Losses at the gene ends were 1 base for V and 3 bases for J; bases not matched to a gene: 9. The CDR3 DNA follows: TGTGCCAGCAGCTTGAGGCGACAGGGGGGTTTAACAGATACGCAGTATTTT. Translation: CASSLRRQGGLTDTQYF.

The CDR3 DNA is TGTGCCAGCAGTCAGGGACAGGGGATGTCCTACGAGCAGTACTTC. Protein sequence: CASSQGQGMSYEQYF. This chain joins TRBV6-5 and TRBJ2-7, with 10 positions matching TRBD1. The CDR3 contains 15 residues. Unmatched junction bases numbered 5, after V lost 5 bases and J lost 1 base. Germline V gives CDR1 MNHEY, CDR2 SVGAGI.

The rearrangement links TRBV5-1 to TRBJ1-4; a weak D match, TRBD1 (5 bases). This CDR3 has 14 residues. V was pared by 5 bases and J by 4 bases, with 12 bases between. CDR1 SGHRS and CDR2 YFSETQ come from the germline V gene. The CDR3 region is CASRSPGLNEKLFF. CDR3 nucleotide sequence: TGCGCCAGCAGGTCCCCAGGGCTTAATGAAAAACTGTTTTTT.

The chain combines TRBV6-5 with TRBJ1-1, with D unresolved. This CDR3 has 13 amino acids. The V and J ends lost 7 bases and 2 bases respectively, with 11 bases between them. Per germline, CDR1 MNHEY and CDR2 SVGAGI. CDR3 in DNA: TGTGCCAGCATCACGCCCGGTAACACTGAAGCTTTCTTT. Protein sequence: CASITPGNTEAFF.

The CDR3 spells CASSPGGAGGEETQYF. CDR3 sequence (DNA): TGTGCCAGCAGCCCAGGAGGTGCAGGGGGGGAAGAGACCCAGTACTTC. The gene calls are TRBV9 and TRBJ2-5; D is possibly TRBD1 or TRBD2 (7 bases each). The CDR3 extends over 16 amino acids. Trimming pared 4 bases from V and 3 bases from J, leaving 19 bases between. The germline gives CDR1 SGDLS, CDR2 YYNGEE.

V gene TRBV4-2 combines with J gene TRBJ2-7, with D possibly matching TRBD1 (6 bases). The V and J ends lost 0 bases and 6 bases respectively, with 9 bases between them. Germline CDR1 and CDR2: LGHNA and YNFKEQ. This CDR3 has 13 amino acids. The CDR3 sequence: CASSQDVRGEQYF. The CDR3 bases are TGTGCCAGCAGCCAAGATGTCAGGGGCGAGCAGTACTTC.

This chain connects TRBV30 to TRBJ2-4, with unresolved D. V lost 4 bases and J lost 0, with 7 bases in between. This CDR3 is 13 amino acids long. Germline CDR1 GTSNPN, CDR2 SVGIG (reference sequence). In DNA, the CDR3 is TGTGCCTGGAACACCATAGCCAAAAACATTCAGTACTTC. Protein product: CAWNTIAKNIQYF.

Points on this clone: The sample carries other DNA sequences with the same CDR3. This chain uses TRBV13 with TRBJ2-1, with 9 bases lining up with TRBD2. The junction had 6 bases not matched to a gene; V was cut back by 6 bases and J by 3 bases. The CDR3 length is 15 residues. The germline gives CDR1 PRHDT, CDR2 FYEKMQ (reference sequence). The CDR3 spells CASSITSGYYNEQFF. CDR3 nucleotide sequence: TGTGCCAGCAGTATCACTAGCGGGTACTACAATGAGCAGTTCTTC.

The CDR3 loop is CSVEDYNYGYTF. CDR3 in DNA: TGCAGCGTCGAGGACTACAACTATGGCTACACCTTC. This chain joins TRBV29-1 and TRBJ1-2; D is uncertain. Germline V gene sequence: CDR1 SQVTM, CDR2 ANQGSEA. The CDR3 runs to 12 residues. The germline V and J ends were trimmed by 6 bases and 2 bases, with 10 bases remaining between them.

The chain uses TRBV15 and TRBJ2-1, with TRBD2 matching over 13 bases. The CDR3 is made up of 17 amino acids. Trimming cost V 1 base and J 10 bases; bases outside gene matches: 10. Germline CDR1 and CDR2: LNHNV and YYDKDF (reference sequence). The CDR3 here is CATSRVGTSGGAWEQFF. The CDR3 bases are TGTGCCACCAGCAGAGTTGGAACTAGCGGGGGGGCCTGGGAGCAGTTCTTC. Complete variable domain (other parts from reference TRBV15 and TRBJ2-1): DAMVIQNPRYQVTQFGKPVTLSCSQTLNHNVMYWYQQKSSQAPKLLFHYYDKDFNNEADTPDNFQSRRPNTSFCFLDIRSPGLGDTAMYLCATSRVGTSGGAWEQFFGPGTRLTVL.

This chain links TRBV27 with TRBJ1-2; TRBD1 agrees at 10 bases. Germline V gives CDR1 MNHEY, CDR2 SMNVEV (reference sequence). This CDR3 has 16 residues. The J segment lost 2 bases and the V segment lost 3 bases, leaving 6 bases of the junction unmatched. CDR3 DNA sequence: TGTGCCAGCAGTTTCTTGCCGGGACAGGGGAACTATGGCTACACCTTC. This encodes CASSFLPGQGNYGYTF.

The rearrangement links TRBV5-1 to TRBJ1-2; 8 bases map to TRBD1. Trimming at V came to 4 bases and at J to 7 bases, leaving 3 bases not matched to a gene. The CDR3 is 12 amino acids. CDR1 SGHRS and CDR2 YFSETQ come from the germline V gene. The CDR3 here is CASSGQGSGYTF. CDR3 nucleotides: TGCGCCAGCAGCGGACAGGGCAGTGGCTACACCTTC.

The rearrangement uses TRBV2 and TRBJ2-1, with unresolved D. This CDR3 region has 12 residues. Trimming stripped 6 bases from V and 4 bases from J, with 7 bases between. Germline assignment: CDR1 SNHLY and CDR2 FYNNEI. CDR3 protein: CASRRAYNEQFF. For the CDR3, the DNA is TGTGCCAGCAGGCGAGCTTACAATGAGCAGTTCTTC. Using reference TRBV2 and TRBJ2-1 for the parts outside the CDR3, the full variable domain is EPEVTQTPSHQVTQMGQEVILRCVPISNHLYFYWYRQILGQKVEFLVSFYNNEISEKSEIFDDQFSVERPDGSNFTLKIRSTKLEDSAMYFCASRRAYNEQFFGPGTRLTVL.

The chain employs TRBV7-2 and TRBJ1-2; possible D gene TRBD1, 5 bases. There are 14 residues in the CDR3. Per the germline V gene, CDR1 is SGHTA and CDR2 is FQGNSA. V lost 1 base to trimming and J lost 1 base, with 7 bases between them. The CDR3 coding sequence is TGTGCCAGCAGCTTAGGGACACTTAACTATGGCTACACCTTC. Translating gives CASSLGTLNYGYTF.

The count of this clone is one. The gene calls are TRBV7-9 and TRBJ1-2, with 8 positions matching TRBD1. The germline V gene has CDR1 SEHNR and CDR2 FQNEAQ (reference sequence). The trim removed 4 bases at V and 3 bases at J, leaving 7 bases unmatched. The length of the CDR3 is 15 residues. This chain's CDR3 is CASSSQGAVDYGYTF. CDR3 sequence (DNA): TGTGCCAGCAGCTCCCAGGGGGCCGTCGACTATGGCTACACCTTC.

The gene calls are TRBV7-3 and TRBJ1-2; D possibly corresponds to TRBD1 (6 bases). Germline loops: CDR1 SGHTA, CDR2 FQGTGA. This CDR3 is built from 15 residues. Trimming took 4 bases from V and 7 from J, leaving 19 bases between them. The CDR3 reads CASSSGAGETGGYTF. Here the CDR3 DNA reads TGTGCCAGCAGCTCGGGGGCAGGGGAAACGGGTGGCTACACCTTC.

The chain couples TRBV4-2 to TRBJ2-3; 13 nucleotides align to TRBD2. V lost 0 bases, J lost 0 bases, and 6 bases stayed unmatched. CDR3 length: 19 residues. Germline CDR1 and CDR2: LGHNA and YNFKEQ. Written as DNA, the CDR3 is TGTGCCAGCAGCCAAGATATTCTGGGACTAGCGGGGAGCACAGATACGCAGTATTTT. Translating it yields CASSQDILGLAGSTDTQYF.

The chain employs TRBV18 and TRBJ2-7; TRBD1 matches at 7 bases. In germline, CDR1 is KGHSH, CDR2 LQKENI. With V trimmed by 5 bases and J by 7 bases, 8 bases remained unmatched. The CDR3 runs to 13 residues. The DNA for the CDR3 is TGTGCCAGCTCAATTGGGACAGTCTCTGAGCAGTACTTC. This sequence encodes CASSIGTVSEQYF. The full variable domain, in which reference TRBV18 and TRBJ2-7 provide the parts outside the CDR3, is NAGVMQNPRHLVRRRGQEARLRCSPMKGHSHVYWYRQLPEEGLKFMVYLQKENIIDESGMPKERFSAEFPKEGPSILRIQQVVRGDSAAYFCASSIGTVSEQYFGPGTRLTVT.

The genes are TRBV19 and TRBJ1-5; D is uncertain. CDR3 length equals 15 residues. Germline assignment: CDR1 LNHDA and CDR2 SQIVND (reference sequence). Trimming took 5 bases from V and 3 from J, leaving 14 bases between them. As DNA, the CDR3 is TGTGCCAGTAGTTTTGGTGACGGGTACAATCAGCCCCAGCATTTT. This gives the protein CASSFGDGYNQPQHF.

In its sample, this clone was seen once. The chain is built from TRBV4-1 and TRBJ2-5, with TRBD2 identical over 7 bases. Losses at the gene ends were 1 base for V and 7 bases for J; bases not matched to a gene: 9. Germline V gene lookup returns CDR1 MGHRA and CDR2 YSYEKL. The length of the CDR3 is 15 residues. CDR3 sequence reads: CASSQGLAGIGTQYF. CDR3 DNA: TGCGCCAGCAGCCAAGGTTTAGCGGGTATAGGGACCCAGTACTTC.

The chain is built from TRBV2 and TRBJ2-7; no clear D. The CDR3 spans 13 residues. Germline lookup yields CDR1 SNHLY and CDR2 FYNNEI. The ends were cut back, 11 bases at V and 3 bases at J, with 17 bases in the middle. The CDR3 sequence is CASTTTLGYEQYF. CDR3 nucleotides: TGTGCCTCGACCACTACCCTGGGCTACGAGCAGTACTTC.

The CDR3 sequence is CASSPNQGGEKLFF. CDR3 DNA: TGTGCCAGCAGCCCCAACCAGGGAGGGGAAAAACTGTTTTTT. The genes are TRBV7-8 and TRBJ1-4; a possible D gene is TRBD1 (5 bases). Trimming left V 5 bases short and J 8 bases short, with 15 bases between. The CDR3 runs 14 residues. Per germline, CDR1 SGHVS and CDR2 FQNEAQ.

The V gene is TRBV5-1, the J gene TRBJ2-1; 10 nucleotides agree with TRBD1. V gave up 2 bases and J gave up 5 bases; unmatched junction bases: 7. CDR1 is SGHRS, CDR2 YFSETQ, per germline. The CDR3 runs 16 residues. The CDR3 sequence is CASSFRTGGGHNEQFF. CDR3 nucleotides: TGCGCCAGCAGCTTTAGGACAGGGGGAGGACACAATGAGCAGTTCTTC.

The rearrangement joins TRBV30 to TRBJ2-7; possibly TRBD2 for D (5 bases). The V end lost 0 bases, the J end lost 4 bases, and 7 bases lay between the germline ends. The germline V gene encodes CDR1 GTSNPN and CDR2 SVGIG (reference sequence). The length of the CDR3 is 12 residues. This CDR3 reads CAWSVGRYEQYF. The CDR3 DNA reads TGTGCCTGGAGTGTAGGGAGATACGAGCAGTACTTC.

As DNA, the CDR3 is TGTGCCAGCAGCCTAGAGGCTACCCCTTACAATGAGCAGTTCTTC. The encoded protein is CASSLEATPYNEQFF. V usage is TRBV2 and J usage is TRBJ2-1; D call uncertain. Germline V gene data show CDR1 as SNHLY and CDR2 as FYNNEI. The CDR3 length is 15 residues. V dropped 6 bases and J dropped 4 bases, with 16 bases sitting between them. The full variable domain, its missing parts supplied by reference TRBV2 and TRBJ2-1, is EPEVTQTPSHQVTQMGQEVILRCVPISNHLYFYWYRQILGQKVEFLVSFYNNEISEKSEIFDDQFSVERPDGSNFTLKIRSTKLEDSAMYFCASSLEATPYNEQFFGPGTRLTVL.

The rearrangement uses TRBV2 and TRBJ2-6; D is perhaps TRBD1 or TRBD2 (5 bases each). This CDR3 contains 16 residues. V gave up 8 bases and J gave up 1 base, with 15 bases separating them. Germline V lookup: CDR1 SNHLY, CDR2 FYNNEI. The CDR3: CASDPGPRSGANVLTF. The CDR3 region has the DNA TGTGCCAGCGACCCGGGACCGAGGTCTGGGGCCAACGTCCTGACTTTC.

This chain joins TRBV7-2 and TRBJ1-1; D possibly corresponds to TRBD1 (6 bases). CDR1 is SGHTA, CDR2 FQGNSA, per germline. The CDR3 length is 13 residues. V was trimmed by 6 bases and J by 8 bases, leaving 16 bases between them. CDR3 DNA sequence: TGTGCCAGCAGGCACTCCCCAGGGACAGAAGCTTTCTTT. Translating it yields CASRHSPGTEAFF.

The chain has TRBV4-2 and TRBJ2-7; D ambiguous. The ends were cut back, 0 bases at V and 3 bases at J, with 9 bases in the middle. From germline, CDR1 is LGHNA and CDR2 YNFKEQ. This CDR3 comprises 14 residues. The CDR3 DNA reads TGTGCCAGCAGCCAAGAGAAGTTGAACTACGAGCAGTACTTC. It specifies CASSQEKLNYEQYF.

The chain combines TRBV6-5 with TRBJ2-7; either TRBD1 or TRBD2 may supply D (7 bases each). V shed 7 bases and J shed 6 bases, with 16 bases lying between them. Germline V gives CDR1 MNHEY, CDR2 SVGAGI. The CDR3 loop spans 13 amino acids. This chain's CDR3 is CASTGGGGGEQYF. The DNA of the CDR3 is TGTGCCAGCACAGGGGGGGGAGGGGGCGAGCAGTACTTC.